The source of this T cell receptor (beta chain) is a study of metastatic and nonmetastatic thyroid tumors. On the study more broadly: Malignant and benign thyroid patients had repertoires compared in peripheral blood and tumor or nodule tissue. The study, taken as a whole, reports: Across blood and tumor, TCR beta diversity in malignant thyroid tumors was reportedly significantly higher than in benign nodules.

As processed by the authors: Clinicopathological groups supplied CDR3 differences that were used to build a distant-metastasis classifier for papillary thyroid cancer. TCRdb re-clonotyped the PCR reads through MiXCR. The V and J calls shown here were made by TCRdb, not taken from the authors' results. The repertoire holds 15,000 to 20,000 clones, with under 30% as singletons. This clone has just a few counts. Its antigen is not known. This CDR3 is built from 16 residues. Trimming left V 0 bases short and J 0 bases short, with 12 bases between. The germline V gene has CDR1 SGHKS and CDR2 YYEKEE (reference sequence). The entire patient cohort was treatment-naive prior to thyroid surgery.

What was sequenced was tumor tissue. The chain combines TRBV5-5 with TRBJ1-2; TRBD1 might be the D (5 bases). This TCR came from a female donor with papillary thyroid cancer or a benign thyroid nodule (not recorded which). Some clones in this sample may be carry-over from other donors' samples. The DNA for the CDR3 is TGTGCCAGCAGCTTGGAGTGGGACGGGTCTAACTATGGCTACACCTTC. This gives the protein CASSLEWDGSNYGYTF.